Listed below are T cell receptor beta chains from one sample, sequenced in a study of T cell responses to AZD1222 COVID-19 vaccine. Generated by immunoSEQ multiplex PCR, the TCRdb table keeps only in-frame clones and is missing some. Of 80,000 to 100,000 clones in the sample, 70% to 90% are singletons; the top ten hold more than 9%. Here the sequenced sample was peripheral blood, taken 28 days after the second AZD1222 dose. These receptors originate from an adult who received the AZD1222 COVID-19 vaccine. Both conserved end residues are part of each CDR3. A D gene is named only where the DNA matches it firmly. Where a row states a size, it is once, few, many or the class of an expanded clone; other rows omit it.

clone_size	cdr3_length	d_call	v_call	j_call	cdr3_nt	cdr3_aa
few	14	NA	TRBV10-3	TRBJ2-7	TGTGCCATCAGTGATCCGGACGGACACTACGAGCAGTACTTC	CAISDPDGHYEQYF
NA	13	NA	TRBV19	TRBJ2-5	TGTGCCAGTAGAAGGGACTTGCAAGAGACCCAGTACTTC	CASRRDLQETQYF
NA	16	TRBD2	TRBV3-1/TRBV3-2	TRBJ2-5	TGTGCCAGCAGCCCAAGGGAGGGGACGGCAGAAGAGACCCAGTACTTC	CASSPREGTAEETQYF
NA	16	TRBD2	TRBV7-8	TRBJ2-3	TGTGCCAGCAGCTTAGACGGCAGCGGGAGAGACGGAACGCAGTATTTT	CASSLDGSGRDGTQYF
once	15	TRBD1	TRBV7-9	TRBJ2-7	TGTGCCAGCAGCTCCAGGACAGGGGCCTCCTACGAGCAGTACTTC	CASSSRTGASYEQYF
once	14	NA	TRBV7-2	TRBJ2-5	TGTGCCAGCAGCTTCTATGGGGGACAAGAGACCCAGTACTTC	CASSFYGGQETQYF
NA	16	NA	TRBV7-6	TRBJ1-2	TGTGCCAGCAGCTTAGTGGGAGGGAGATCTAACTATGGCTACACCTTC	CASSLVGGRSNYGYTF
NA	16	NA	TRBV7-9	TRBJ1-4	TGTGCCAGCAGCCCCCCTATCCCCCGCACTAATGAAAAACTGTTTTTT	CASSPPIPRTNEKLFF
NA	14	NA	TRBV19	TRBJ2-5	TGTGCCAGTAGTATTAGCAGGGGGGTCGAGACCCAGTACTTC	CASSISRGVETQYF
once	13	TRBD1	TRBV19	TRBJ1-4	TGTGCCACGCGGGACAGGCCTAATGAAAAACTGTTTTTT	CATRDRPNEKLFF
NA	15	TRBD1	TRBV9	TRBJ1-2	TGTGCCAGCAGCGTAGAGGGACAGGGACTATATGGCTACACCTTC	CASSVEGQGLYGYTF
few	13	NA	TRBV10-3	TRBJ2-3	TGTGCCATCAGGGCGGAGACCACAGATACGCAGTATTTT	CAIRAETTDTQYF
NA	14	NA	TRBV5-1	TRBJ1-6	TGCGCCAGCGGACGAGGCCGGACGGATTCACCCCTCCACTTT	CASGRGRTDSPLHF
NA	12	NA	TRBV2	TRBJ2-7	TGTGCCAGCAGTGGACAGAGGGCCGAGCAGTACTTC	CASSGQRAEQYF
NA	16	TRBD1	TRBV7-2	TRBJ1-1	TGTGCCAGCAGCGCCCCGGACAGGGGACTCAACACTGAAGCTTTCTTT	CASSAPDRGLNTEAFF
NA	15	NA	TRBV4-2	TRBJ2-5	TGTGCCAGCAGCCAAGAATGGTCCAGGGCAGAGACCCAGTACTTC	CASSQEWSRAETQYF
NA	15	TRBD1	TRBV2	TRBJ1-5	TGTGCCAGCAGTGAAGCGCGACAGGGACGCCCACCCCAGCATTTT	CASSEARQGRPPQHF
NA	13	NA	TRBV7-3	TRBJ2-7	TGTGCCAGCAGCCTAGACAGAAGAGGGGAGCAGTACTTC	CASSLDRRGEQYF
once	16	TRBD1	TRBV5-8	TRBJ1-4	TGTGCCAGCAGCTTCGGTAGGGGACAGCTTAATGAAAAACTGTTTTTT	CASSFGRGQLNEKLFF
few	11	NA	TRBV6-5	TRBJ1-2	TGTGCCGTAGGGGAATTCTATGGCTACACCTTC	CAVGEFYGYTF
NA	14	NA	TRBV9	TRBJ2-2	TGTGCCAGCAGCGTAGTCCCAGACACCGGGGAGCTGTTTTTT	CASSVVPDTGELFF
NA	15	NA	TRBV6-5	TRBJ1-1	TGTGCCAGCAGTTCATCTTGGGCCCATAACACTGAAGCTTTCTTT	CASSSSWAHNTEAFF
NA	17	TRBD1	TRBV6-2/TRBV6-3	TRBJ1-1	TGTGCCAGCAGTCCCTCAGGGGGGAGAGGGGTTAACACTGAAGCTTTCTTT	CASSPSGGRGVNTEAFF
NA	16	TRBD2	TRBV11-2	TRBJ2-1	TGTGCCAGCAGCTCTTGGACTAGCGGGGGGTACAATGAGCAGTTCTTC	CASSSWTSGGYNEQFF
NA	12	NA	TRBV12-5	TRBJ1-4	TGTGCTAGTGGTTTCGGGGAAGGGCGACTGTTTTTT	CASGFGEGRLFF
NA	13	NA	TRBV11-3	TRBJ2-7	TGTGCCAGCAGCTTAGTGCTGGGAGGCGAGCAGTACTTC	CASSLVLGGEQYF
NA	13	NA	TRBV7-2	TRBJ1-3	TGTGCCAGCAAAAGGGGCGGTGGAAACACCATATATTTT	CASKRGGGNTIYF
NA	13	NA	TRBV7-9	TRBJ2-3	TGTGCCAGCAGCTTATTCGTCACAGATACGCAGTATTTT	CASSLFVTDTQYF
NA	15	TRBD2	TRBV18	TRBJ2-1	TGTGCCAGCTCACCCCCGGGACTAGCGCTAGATGAGCAGTTCTTC	CASSPPGLALDEQFF
NA	13	TRBD1	TRBV18	TRBJ1-4	TGTGCCAGCTCAGACGGGACAGGGGCCAAACTGTTTTTT	CASSDGTGAKLFF
once	13	TRBD1	TRBV7-3	TRBJ1-5	TGTGCCAGCAGCTTAGACAGGGGCCAGCCCCAGCATTTT	CASSLDRGQPQHF
NA	13	NA	TRBV7-9	TRBJ2-3	TGTGCCAGCAGTTCGACTAGCACAGATACGCAGTATTTT	CASSSTSTDTQYF
once	12	NA	TRBV5-1	TRBJ2-7	TGCGCCAGCAGCTCCCAGGCCTACGAGCAGTACTTC	CASSSQAYEQYF
NA	14	NA	TRBV5-8	TRBJ1-4	TGTGCCAGCAGCCTAGATGCAACTAATGAAAAACTGTTTTTT	CASSLDATNEKLFF
NA	12	NA	TRBV28	TRBJ1-5	TGTGCCAGCAGTCTCGGGGTTCAGCCCCAGCATTTT	CASSLGVQPQHF
NA	13	NA	TRBV6-4	TRBJ1-5	TGTGCCAGCAGTGAGCAGAACAATCAGCCCCAGCATTTT	CASSEQNNQPQHF
NA	16	NA	TRBV7-6	TRBJ1-5	TGTGCCAGCAGCCGCGGGCAGGGGTTCAGCAATCAGCCCCAGCATTTT	CASSRGQGFSNQPQHF
NA	15	NA	TRBV5-1	TRBJ2-5	TGCGCCAGCAGCTTGATGGGACGTGGGGAGGAGACCCAGTACTTC	CASSLMGRGEETQYF
few	15	TRBD2	TRBV13	TRBJ2-7	TGTGCCAGCACCCAAGGTAGCGGGGACTCCTACGAGCAGTACTTC	CASTQGSGDSYEQYF
NA	15	TRBD1	TRBV2	TRBJ1-5	TGTGCCAGCAGTCGACAGGGGGCTAGCAATCAGCCCCAGCATTTT	CASSRQGASNQPQHF
NA	14	NA	TRBV5-4	TRBJ2-5	TGTGCCAGCAGCAGACAGGGAGGGGGTGAGACCCAGTACTTC	CASSRQGGGETQYF
NA	12	NA	TRBV19	TRBJ1-2	TGTGCCAGTAGAAGGGACGTGAGTGGCTACACCTTC	CASRRDVSGYTF
NA	14	NA	TRBV6-5	TRBJ1-1	TGTGCCAGCACCACGGGGGGTGTGAACACTGAAGCTTTCTTT	CASTTGGVNTEAFF
NA	15	NA	TRBV3-1/TRBV3-2	TRBJ2-1	TGTGCCAGCAGCCAAGTTTACGTAAAGGACAATGAGCAGTTCTTC	CASSQVYVKDNEQFF
once	12	NA	TRBV5-1	TRBJ2-5	TGCGCCAGCAGCTTAGGCCAAGAGACCCAGTACTTC	CASSLGQETQYF
NA	12	NA	TRBV7-8	TRBJ1-6	TGTGCCAGCAGCTCGCAGGGGTCACCCCTCCACTTT	CASSSQGSPLHF
NA	12	NA	TRBV29-1	TRBJ1-1	TGCAGCGCCATTGGGGTGAACACTGAAGCTTTCTTT	CSAIGVNTEAFF
NA	12	NA	TRBV4-3	TRBJ1-2	TGCGCCAGCAGCCAAGTGGGGCATGGCTACACCTTC	CASSQVGHGYTF
NA	12	NA	TRBV29-1	TRBJ2-7	TGCAGCGCCGCACCCGGGAGCTACGAGCAGTACTTC	CSAAPGSYEQYF
NA	16	NA	TRBV7-9	TRBJ1-2	TGTGCCAGCAGCTTAGCAGGGTACTATACTGGGGATGGCTACACCTTC	CASSLAGYYTGDGYTF
NA	15	NA	TRBV7-9	TRBJ2-3	TGTGCCAGCAGCAGACAGGCTACTAGCACAGATACGCAGTATTTT	CASSRQATSTDTQYF
NA	22	NA	TRBV3-1/TRBV3-2	TRBJ2-7	TGTGCCAGCAGCCCGTCCGCGCCCCGGGGCCCCTCCAAAAACCTAGCCTACTACGAGCAGTACTTC	CASSPSAPRGPSKNLAYYEQYF
NA	16	NA	TRBV3-1/TRBV3-2	TRBJ1-4	TGTGCCAGCAGCCAAGATTACGGGGTAAGCGGTGAAAAACTGTTTTTT	CASSQDYGVSGEKLFF
NA	16	TRBD1	TRBV4-1	TRBJ2-5	TGCGCCAGCAGCCAAGAGGATAGGGGGCTAGCAGAGACCCAGTACTTC	CASSQEDRGLAETQYF
NA	16	NA	TRBV2	TRBJ1-5	TGTGCCAGCAGTCAGGGGCAATCTCTAGGGAATCAGCCCCAGCATTTT	CASSQGQSLGNQPQHF
NA	14	NA	TRBV9	TRBJ2-2	TGTGCCAGCTCTGGAGCCCCGAACACCGGGGAGCTGTTTTTT	CASSGAPNTGELFF
NA	18	NA	TRBV4-1	TRBJ1-4	TGCGCCAGCAGCCAAGAGTCCCTCGGATCAAGGGCTAATGAAAAACTGTTTTTT	CASSQESLGSRANEKLFF
NA	15	TRBD2	TRBV6-2/TRBV6-3	TRBJ2-1	TGTGCCAGCAGTTACAGCGGGGGGTTCTACAATGAGCAGTTCTTC	CASSYSGGFYNEQFF
NA	14	NA	TRBV4-3	TRBJ1-2	TGCGCCAGCAGCCCAACGACAGGTCTCTATGGCTACACCTTC	CASSPTTGLYGYTF
NA	15	TRBD1	TRBV2	TRBJ2-7	TGTGCCAGCAGGGGGGGGACAGGGAGACAGTCCGAGCAGTACTTC	CASRGGTGRQSEQYF